What follows are 20 T cell receptor beta chains derived from one specimen sequenced in a study of blood T cell repertoires in COVID-19 (dated by TCRdb to about 2020). Libraries came from the immunoSEQ multiplex PCR assay. TCRdb provides this immuneACCESS table in a form limited to in-frame rearrangements. Some clones are lacking; in checked studies, under half of them reflect an unresolved V gene, and why the rest are absent is not known. This sample comprises under 200,000 clones, roughly 93% of them detected only once. The ten most abundant clones make up about 2.5% of the sample. The specimen sequenced was peripheral blood. All receptors come from a young man with acute or convalescent COVID-19.

This clone showed up just once. The chain uses TRBV29-1 and TRBJ2-7; D call uncertain. CDR1 and CDR2 from the germline V gene are SQVTM and ANQGSEA. The CDR3 is 14 amino acids. Trimming stripped 2 bases from V and 1 base from J, with 12 bases between. The DNA for the CDR3 is TGCAGCGTTGAATCGAGCAGGTCTTCCTACGAGCAGTACTTC. Translated, it gives CSVESSRSSYEQYF.

J is TRBJ1-2 and V is TRBV6-5; TRBD1 is a possible D gene (5 bases). With 0 bases removed from V and 6 bases from J, the gap between germline ends came to 8 bases. CDR3 length: 13 amino acids. CDR1 and CDR2 from the germline V gene are MNHEY and SVGAGI. This CDR3 is CASSYSGTNGYTF. Here the CDR3 DNA reads TGTGCCAGCAGTTACTCGGGGACTAATGGCTACACCTTC.

The chain uses TRBV5-1 and TRBJ1-2, with TRBD1 identical over 7 bases. CDR3 length: 16 amino acids. The V gene's germline CDR1 is SGHRS and CDR2 YFSETQ. V shed 0 bases, J shed 8 bases, and the junction held 13 bases outside the gene matches. This chain's CDR3 is CASSLVVPTGDRGYTF. The CDR3 DNA sequence: TGCGCCAGCAGCTTGGTAGTCCCCACAGGGGATCGGGGCTACACCTTC. Together with reference TRBV5-1 and TRBJ1-2, the CDR3 gives the full variable domain: KAGVTQTPRYLIKTRGQQVTLSCSPISGHRSVSWYQQTPGQGLQFLFEYFSETQRNKGNFPGRFSGRQFSNSRSEMNVSTLELGDSALYLCASSLVVPTGDRGYTFGSGTRLTVV.

The rearrangement joins TRBV5-1 to TRBJ2-3, with 13 bases identical to TRBD2. The CDR3 runs to 18 residues. Germline V gene sequence: CDR1 SGHRS, CDR2 YFSETQ. With V trimmed by 5 bases and J by 2 bases, 11 bases remained unmatched. DNA for the CDR3: TGCGCCAGCAGTTCGACTAGCGGGGGGCCCCTCCCCACAGATACGCAGTATTTT. This codes for CASSSTSGGPLPTDTQYF.

The chain links TRBV27 to TRBJ2-7; 7 bases fit TRBD1. The CDR3 sequence is 14 residues long. Germline assignment: CDR1 MNHEY and CDR2 SMNVEV (reference sequence). The junction had 6 bases not matched to a gene; V was cut back by 3 bases and J by 4 bases. In nucleotides, the CDR3 is TGTGCCAGCAGTTTGTCTGCACAGGGGTACGAGCAGTACTTC. This translates into CASSLSAQGYEQYF.

This sequence joins TRBV5-4 and TRBJ1-1, with 8 bases that match TRBD1. J lost 1 base, V lost 0 bases, and 8 bases had no gene match. In germline, CDR1 is SGHNT, CDR2 YYREEE (reference sequence). The CDR3 has 17 residues. The CDR3 is CASSLEPGGRGNTEAFF. CDR3 bases: TGTGCCAGCAGCTTGGAACCAGGGGGCAGAGGGAACACTGAAGCTTTCTTT.

This chain joins TRBV6-5 and TRBJ1-4; D is uncertain. Germline V gene data show CDR1 as MNHEY and CDR2 as SVGAGI. V lost 6 bases, J lost 8 bases, and 16 bases lay in between. This CDR3 region has 14 residues. This chain's CDR3 is CASSFGNSREKLFF. The CDR3 DNA reads TGTGCCAGCAGCTTCGGGAACAGCAGAGAAAAACTGTTTTTT.

V and J are TRBV6-5 and TRBJ1-1, with a weak D call TRBD1 (5 bases). Trimming shortened V by 6 bases and J by 4 bases, and 15 bases separated the two germline ends. There are 14 residues in the CDR3. CDR1 and CDR2 (germline): MNHEY, SVGAGI. CDR3 bases: TGTGCCAGCAGGCAGACAGCCCTTCCCACTGAAGCTTTCTTT. Its translation is CASRQTALPTEAFF.

The V gene is TRBV18, the J gene TRBJ2-1; 11 positions agree with TRBD2. This CDR3 comprises 18 residues. The germline V gene has CDR1 KGHSH and CDR2 LQKENI. V lost 3 bases to trimming and J lost 2 bases; unmatched junction nucleotides: 9. The CDR3 protein is CASSPFSGTSGTYNEQFF. The CDR3 nucleotides are TGTGCCAGCTCACCCTTCTCCGGGACTAGCGGAACCTACAATGAGCAGTTCTTC.

Worth noting for this clone: The same CDR3 also results from other DNA sequences found in this sample. The chain couples TRBV7-9 to TRBJ1-5, with D perhaps matching TRBD1 (5 bases). V lost 2 bases, J lost 4 bases, and 9 bases lay in between. The CDR3 consists of 14 residues. Germline CDR1 and CDR2: SEHNR and FQNEAQ (reference sequence). The CDR3 nucleotides are TGTGCCAGCAGCTTATTTGGGGGGAATCAGCCCCAGCATTTT. Translated, it gives CASSLFGGNQPQHF.

The chain couples TRBV27 to TRBJ2-1; D is perhaps TRBD1 (6 bases). V was clipped by 4 bases and J by 7 bases, with 20 bases between them. Germline assignment: CDR1 MNHEY and CDR2 SMNVEV (reference sequence). The CDR3 length is 16 residues. The CDR3 loop reads CASSSSSGTMGNEQFF. In DNA, the CDR3 is TGTGCCAGCAGTTCCTCTTCCGGGACAATGGGGAATGAGCAGTTCTTC.

V is TRBV5-1 and J is TRBJ2-7, with a tentative D call TRBD2 (6 bases). V was cut by 0 bases and J by 1 base, with 20 bases left in between. Germline assignment: CDR1 SGHRS and CDR2 YFSETQ. The CDR3 runs 18 residues. The CDR3: CASSLGRTEGPGSYEQYF. The CDR3, as DNA: TGCGCCAGCAGCTTGGGCCGGACGGAGGGCCCCGGGTCCTACGAGCAGTACTTC.

The chain couples TRBV11-2 to TRBJ2-1; D might be TRBD2 (7 bases). Germline V gene data show CDR1 as SGHAT and CDR2 as FQNNGV. The CDR3 is made up of 15 amino acids. Trimming left V 5 bases short and J 2 bases short, with 13 bases between. The CDR3 loop reads CASSPPGGAYNEQFF. CDR3 coding DNA: TGTGCCAGCAGCCCCCCGGGGGGCGCCTACAATGAGCAGTTCTTC.

This clone appeared a single time. The rearrangement links TRBV27 to TRBJ2-1; D might be TRBD1 (5 bases). The germline CDR1 and CDR2 sequences are MNHEY and SMNVEV (reference sequence). V lost 2 bases and J 12 bases, leaving 8 bases between the germline ends. The CDR3 consists of 11 residues. CDR3 in DNA: TGTGCCAGCAGTTTAGGAGACAGGCAGTTCTTC. Its translation: CASSLGDRQFF.

This rearrangement joins TRBV6-5 to TRBJ2-7, with D possibly TRBD1 on 6 matching bases. This CDR3 contains 13 residues. V lost 0 bases and J 6 bases, leaving 9 bases between the germline ends. Germline CDR1 is MNHEY and CDR2 is SVGAGI. CDR3 DNA sequence: TGTGCCAGCAGTTACTCAGTAGGGGGCGAGCAGTACTTC. Translation gives CASSYSVGGEQYF.

This rearrangement joins TRBV19 to TRBJ1-4, with D perhaps TRBD1 (5 bases). The CDR3 contains 10 residues. Germline V gene sequence: CDR1 LNHDA, CDR2 SQIVND (reference sequence). Deletions cut 7 bases from V and 8 bases from J, with 5 bases between. This CDR3 is CASKGEKLFF. The CDR3 DNA sequence: TGTGCCAGTAAGGGGGAAAAACTGTTTTTT. The full variable domain, in which reference TRBV19 and TRBJ1-4 provide the parts outside the CDR3, is DGGITQSPKYLFRKEGQNVTLSCEQNLNHDAMYWYRQDPGQGLRLIYYSQIVNDFQKGDIAEGYSVSREKKESFPLTVTSAQKNPTAFYLCASKGEKLFFGSGTQLSVL.

V and J are TRBV6-1 and TRBJ2-1, with a possible D match to TRBD1 (7 bases). Trimming took 0 bases from V and 4 from J, leaving 10 bases between them. CDR3 size: 15 residues. Germline lookup yields CDR1 MNHNS and CDR2 SASEGT. This chain's CDR3 is CASSEAPGGYNEQFF. The CDR3 nucleotides are TGTGCCAGCAGTGAAGCCCCAGGGGGGTACAATGAGCAGTTCTTC.

J is TRBJ2-2 and V is TRBV7-9; TRBD1 matches at 7 bases. CDR1 is SEHNR, CDR2 FQNEAQ, per germline (reference sequence). Trimming cost V 5 bases and J 5 bases; bases outside gene matches: 8. The CDR3 totals 15 residues. The CDR3 region has the DNA TGTGCCAGCAGCGAAGACAGGGACCGAACCGGGGAGCTGTTTTTT. As protein: CASSEDRDRTGELFF.

A single count supports this clone. The chain links TRBV5-1 to TRBJ1-4, with D maybe TRBD1 (6 bases). The germline CDR1 and CDR2 sequences are SGHRS and YFSETQ. V was pared by 0 bases and J by 5 bases, with 14 bases between. The CDR3 runs to 16 residues. CDR3 coding DNA: TGCGCCAGCAGCTTGGCGGACAGTGGGGTAAATGAAAAACTGTTTTTT. Translated, it gives CASSLADSGVNEKLFF. Complete variable domain (other parts from reference TRBV5-1 and TRBJ1-4): KAGVTQTPRYLIKTRGQQVTLSCSPISGHRSVSWYQQTPGQGLQFLFEYFSETQRNKGNFPGRFSGRQFSNSRSEMNVSTLELGDSALYLCASSLADSGVNEKLFFGSGTQLSVL.

The chain links TRBV29-1 to TRBJ1-2; TRBD1 matches at 8 bases. The CDR3 runs 12 residues. Germline V gene data show CDR1 as SQVTM and CDR2 as ANQGSEA. Trimming removed 6 bases from V and 7 bases from J; junction bases left unmatched: 7. The CDR3 is CSVQGAPRGYTF. The CDR3 DNA sequence: TGCAGCGTGCAGGGGGCGCCCCGTGGCTACACCTTC.